These T cell receptor beta chains were read from a single sample in a study of CD8 T cells in ankylosing spondylitis. TCRdb reanalysed the 5' RACE reads using MiXCR and keeps one entry per CDR3 protein. The sample has 200,000 to 300,000 distinct CDR3 sequences; 20% to 30% are singletons. The sequenced sample consisted of blood, either unsorted or a sorted T cell fraction (not recorded which). Receptors were obtained from a male donor with ankylosing spondylitis or in good health (not recorded which). The CDR3 runs from the conserved cysteine through the conserved F or W. D genes are given only for firm matches. Not every row has a clone size; where given, it reads once, few, many or a size class.

clone_size	v_call	j_call	d_call	cdr3_aa	cdr3_nt
many	TRBV5-1	TRBJ1-1	TRBD1	CASSFSGQSNTEAFF	TGCGCCAGCAGCTTCTCGGGACAGTCGAACACTGAAGCTTTCTTT
NA	TRBV5-5	TRBJ2-1	NA	CASSLMEGITLQFF	TGTGCCAGCAGCTTGATGGAGGGAATCACCTTGCAGTTCTTC
many	TRBV20-1	TRBJ2-3	TRBD2	CSAGGGLAGASSTDTQYF	TGCAGTGCTGGGGGCGGGCTAGCGGGGGCCTCTAGCACAGATACGCAGTATTTT
once	TRBV7-8	TRBJ1-2	NA	CASSYRDARYTF	TGTGCCAGCAGCTACCGGGACGCACGCTACACCTTC
many	TRBV20-1	TRBJ2-3	NA	CSARNKYKIDTQYF	TGCAGTGCTAGAAATAAGTACAAAATAGATACGCAGTATTTT
NA	TRBV20-1	TRBJ1-6	NA	CSAQQGTPLHF	TGCAGTGCCCAACAGGGAACACCCCTCCACTTT
few	TRBV20-1	TRBJ2-3	NA	CSARPWDTQYF	TGCAGTGCCCGACCGTGGGATACGCAGTATTTT
NA	TRBV20-1	TRBJ2-7	TRBD2	CSAHQGTSNEQYF	TGCAGTGCCCACCAGGGGACTAGCAACGAGCAGTACTTC
many	TRBV20-1	TRBJ1-2	NA	CSARDHGGNYGYTF	TGCAGTGCTAGAGATCATGGAGGGAACTATGGCTACACCTTC
few	TRBV29-1	TRBJ2-7	NA	CSVTGGGQGLDEQYF	TGCAGCGTGACGGGGGGGGGACAGGGACTGGACGAGCAGTACTTC
few	TRBV20-1	TRBJ2-3	TRBD2	CSAISSGYTDTQYF	TGCAGTGCTATTTCTAGCGGTTATACAGATACGCAGTATTTT
many	TRBV15	TRBJ1-6	TRBD1	CATSRGTGTRPGGNSPLHF	TGTGCCACCAGCAGAGGGACAGGGACCCGCCCGGGGGGCAATTCACCCCTCCACTTT
many	TRBV6-1	TRBJ2-1	NA	CATSGRVSYNEQFF	TGTGCCACCTCAGGTCGGGTCTCCTACAATGAGCAGTTCTTC
few	TRBV7-9	TRBJ2-7	NA	CASSFNGGSYEQYF	TGTGCCAGCAGCTTCAATGGGGGCTCCTACGAGCAGTACTTC
many	TRBV20-1	TRBJ1-5	TRBD1	CSARGDRHNQPQHF	TGCAGTGCTAGAGGGGACAGACACAATCAGCCCCAGCATTTT
NA	TRBV10-3	TRBJ2-7	NA	CATLRQAGYEQYF	TGTGCCACCCTCCGGCAGGCGGGGTACGAGCAGTACTTC
NA	TRBV20-1	TRBJ2-5	NA	CSARSRDTETQYF	TGCAGTGCCCGCTCCCGGGACACTGAGACCCAGTACTTC
many	TRBV20-1	TRBJ2-3	TRBD2	CSAQGLAPDTQYF	TGCAGTGCCCAGGGACTAGCTCCAGATACGCAGTATTTT
few	TRBV2	TRBJ2-3	NA	CASSGGPYRSADTQYF	TGTGCCAGCAGTGGGGGACCCTACCGTTCTGCAGATACGCAGTATTTT
many	TRBV12-3/TRBV12-4	TRBJ1-2	TRBD1	CASSPRGRGLGYGYTF	TGTGCCAGCAGCCCTCGGGGCAGGGGGCTTGGCTATGGCTACACCTTC
NA	TRBV20-1	TRBJ1-2	NA	CSASVGPTNYGYTF	TGCAGTGCTAGTGTGGGCCCCACTAACTATGGCTACACCTTC
few	TRBV20-1	TRBJ2-5	NA	CSALYRGDSQETQYF	TGCAGTGCTCTTTACCGCGGGGACTCCCAAGAGACCCAGTACTTC
NA	TRBV20-1	TRBJ2-3	NA	CSARPAGTDTQYF	TGCAGTGCTAGGCCAGCGGGCACAGATACGCAGTATTTT
NA	TRBV15	TRBJ2-5	NA	CATSRTGVAETQYF	TGTGCCACCAGCAGAACCGGAGTTGCGGAGACCCAGTACTTC
NA	TRBV12-3/TRBV12-4	TRBJ2-2	NA	CASSGVQNTGELFF	TGTGCCAGCAGTGGTGTACAGAACACCGGGGAGCTGTTTTTT
NA	TRBV10-3	TRBJ2-6	NA	CAISESWGIGANVLTF	TGTGCCATCAGTGAGTCGTGGGGGATCGGGGCCAACGTCCTGACTTTC
NA	TRBV15	TRBJ2-2	NA	CATSRDNGGAGELFF	TGTGCCACCAGCAGAGATAACGGTGGGGCCGGGGAGCTGTTTTTT
NA	TRBV4-1	TRBJ2-1	TRBD2	CASSQAPGGPFNEQFF	TGCGCCAGCAGCCAAGCCCCGGGGGGGCCGTTCAATGAGCAGTTCTTC
many	TRBV12-3/TRBV12-4	TRBJ2-2	NA	CASSLWGYNTGELFF	TGTGCCAGCAGTTTATGGGGTTACAACACCGGGGAGCTGTTTTTT
many	TRBV20-1	TRBJ2-3	NA	CSASLGRPTDTQYF	TGCAGTGCTAGTCTGGGGAGACCCACAGATACGCAGTATTTT
NA	TRBV20-1	TRBJ2-3	NA	CSAGRQGLRGTQYF	TGCAGTGCTGGGAGACAGGGACTAAGGGGTACGCAGTATTTT
NA	TRBV20-1	TRBJ2-7	NA	CSAKLQGTYSYEQYF	TGCAGTGCTAAACTACAGGGGACTTATTCCTACGAGCAGTACTTC
NA	TRBV12-3/TRBV12-4	TRBJ2-2	NA	CASRPGPRAGELFF	TGTGCCAGCAGACCCGGGCCCCGGGCCGGGGAGCTGTTTTTT
many	TRBV20-1	TRBJ1-2	NA	CSQGRAGYGYTF	TGCAGTCAGGGGAGGGCTGGCTATGGCTACACCTTC
NA	TRBV3-1	TRBJ2-3	TRBD2	CASRRRLAGGTDTQYF	TGTGCCAGCCGCCGTCGACTAGCGGGGGGCACAGATACGCAGTATTTT
many	TRBV20-1	TRBJ2-1	TRBD2	CSARDLASGGKSSEQFF	TGCAGTGCTAGAGATCTCGCTAGCGGGGGAAAGAGCTCAGAGCAGTTCTTC
NA	TRBV20-1	TRBJ2-1	NA	CSARDGSKGHEQFF	TGCAGTGCTAGAGACGGCAGTAAAGGCCATGAGCAGTTCTTC
many	TRBV29-1	TRBJ2-7	NA	CSVGAGRGYEQYF	TGCAGCGTTGGGGCGGGCAGGGGCTACGAGCAGTACTTC
many	TRBV12-3/TRBV12-4	TRBJ2-3	TRBD2	CASSFGAGDTDTQYF	TGTGCCAGCAGTTTCGGAGCGGGAGACACAGATACGCAGTATTTT
NA	TRBV20-1	TRBJ1-1	TRBD1	CSASDGTAGTEAFF	TGCAGTGCTAGCGATGGGACAGCTGGGACTGAAGCTTTCTTT
many	TRBV11-2	TRBJ2-7	NA	CASSLDRRGSYEQYF	TGTGCCAGCAGCTTAGATCGTAGGGGTTCCTACGAGCAGTACTTC
many	TRBV29-1	TRBJ1-1	TRBD1	CSVGGQGAVAFF	TGCAGCGTGGGAGGACAGGGGGCTGTAGCTTTCTTT
few	TRBV20-1	TRBJ2-5	TRBD2	CSARDQRTSGGGETQYF	TGCAGTGCTAGAGATCAAAGGACTAGCGGGGGTGGAGAGACCCAGTACTTC
many	TRBV12-3/TRBV12-4	TRBJ2-7	NA	CASGTHRVQPYEQYF	TGTGCCAGCGGGACCCACAGGGTCCAACCCTACGAGCAGTACTTC
NA	TRBV20-1	TRBJ2-2	NA	CSARAAGQMNTGELFF	TGCAGTGCTAGAGCGGCGGGACAGATGAACACCGGGGAGCTGTTTTTT
NA	TRBV7-3	TRBJ2-7	NA	CASSWRWDTRYEQYF	TGTGCCAGCAGTTGGCGTTGGGACACCAGATACGAGCAGTACTTC
few	TRBV12-3/TRBV12-4	TRBJ1-2	TRBD1	CASSHDRVNYGYTF	TGTGCCAGCAGTCATGACAGGGTTAACTATGGCTACACCTTC
many	TRBV20-1	TRBJ1-5	NA	CSAIQGRQPQHF	TGCAGTGCTATACAGGGTAGGCAGCCCCAGCATTTT
many	TRBV29-1	TRBJ2-3	TRBD2	CSVTSSDTQYF	TGCAGCGTGACTAGCTCAGATACGCAGTATTTT
many	TRBV20-1	TRBJ2-5	NA	CSARIARQETQYF	TGCAGTGCTAGAATCGCCAGACAAGAGACCCAGTACTTC
few	TRBV20-1	TRBJ2-3	NA	CSAGTASTDTQYF	TGCAGTGCTGGGACGGCTAGCACAGATACGCAGTATTTT
NA	TRBV9	TRBJ2-1	TRBD1	CASSVEGAHNEQFF	TGTGCCAGCAGCGTAGAGGGGGCCCACAATGAGCAGTTCTTC
NA	TRBV21-1	TRBJ2-3	NA	CASSKVGTGEDTQYF	TGTGCCAGCAGCAAAGTGGGGACAGGGGAAGATACGCAGTATTTT